This TCR beta chain came from a study of early T cells in non-severe SARS-CoV-2 infection. CDR1 is DFQATT and CDR2 is SNEGSKA in the germline V gene (reference sequence). V lost 3 bases, J lost 6 bases, and 20 bases lay in between. This CDR3 spans 15 amino acids. TCRdb re-analysed the 5' RACE reads in MiXCR, keeping a single row per CDR3 protein. The sample lists 75,000 to 100,000 distinct CDR3 sequences, 16% seen once, with over 1% in the top ten. In the case of this clonotype: Antigen: not known.

Overall study findings and caveats: Private and CD4 specificities were missed by VDJdb matching, skewed to anti-spike CD8.

Sequencing was done on a sample of whole blood. The sequence was obtained from an adult who was a healthcare worker with PCR-confirmed SARS-CoV-2 infection or an uninfected control (not recorded which). V usage is TRBV20-1 and J usage is TRBJ1-1; D remains unclear. The chain's CDR3 is CSASPPPTGRAEAFF. The CDR3 nucleotides are TGCAGTGCTAGTCCCCCCCCGACTGGACGGGCTGAAGCTTTCTTT.